This entry is about one T cell receptor beta chain. Only a few counts were recorded for this clonotype. It has no known antigen specificity. Base qualities are missing; no much larger clone stands one base away. Trimming removed 2 bases from V and 5 bases from J; the gene matches leave 9 bases unexplained. Via the germline V gene (reference sequence), CDR1 is SEHNR and CDR2 FQNEAQ. Inclusive of the bounding cysteine and phenylalanine, the CDR3 is 15 residues long. Only the CDR3 region is kept as DNA, spanning 45 bases read in frame from base 1. This entry is derived from a study of T cells in Graves' hyperthyroidism and ophthalmopathy (dated by TCRdb to the late 2010s). Describing the broader study: Peripheral blood was collected at initial diagnosis, before any treatment. The approximately 98 discovery patients were randomly divided into training and test sets at a 7:3 ratio. Prospective prediction of ophthalmopathy was tested in an independent validation cohort of fewer than 20 hyperthyroidism patients and some 17 patients who later progressed to ophthalmopathy. To identify TCR V-J signatures that set the groups apart, the researchers used a discovery cohort of about a hundred patients, made up of 40 to 45 with Graves' ophthalmopathy and approximately 57 with stable Graves' hyperthyroidism. In about 6 Graves' hyperthyroidism patients, the study also compared T-cell repertoires from thyroid tissue with T-cell repertoires from blood. Following sampling, methimazole starting at 30 mg daily was given to hyperthyroidism patients, and high-dose intravenous methylprednisolone was given to ophthalmopathy patients. The paper describes TCR Vbeta CDR3 sequencing of roughly 130 peripheral blood samples, made up of approximately 40 ophthalmopathy patients, around 78 hyperthyroidism patients and 17 progressor patients.

In the ophthalmopathy patients, disease was moderately to severely active, with a Clinical Activity Score of 3 or more, a NOSPECS grade of 4 or more, and a duration of less than 3 months. The study excluded patients with uncontrolled infections, other autoimmune diseases, pregnancy or lactation. Diagnoses were based on clinical symptoms, serum thyroxine and TRAb, thyroid ultrasound and orbital computed tomography. Ficoll-Paque density gradient centrifugation was used to isolate PBMCs from around 10 ml of fresh peripheral blood. Trizol reagent was used to extract total RNA, and RNA quality was then checked on an Agilent 2100 Bioanalyzer. TCR beta CDR3 regions were amplified from RNA transcripts. For the first round of RT-PCR on the TCR CDR3, the HTBI primer set was used together with the Qiagen OneStep RT-PCR kit. The libraries were constructed in a second round of multiplex PCR and then size-selected and purified. Libraries were sequenced paired-end with 100 bp reads on an Illumina HiSeq2000. Regarding the original processing steps: SOAPnuke was used to process the raw data, throwing out any read that contained adapters or uncalled bases, had a mean Phred below 15, or lacked an exact constant-primer or identifier match. COPE v1.2.5 was used to merge high-quality paired reads, and clonotypes were defined as unique nucleotide sequences. Clonotypes were aligned to IMGT TRBV, TRBD and TRBJ reference segments using MiTCR v1.1. Only V-J combinations with frequency above 0.0001, covering about 99% of repertoires, were analysed. The TCS score was defined as the ratio of F50 (clonal expansion) to E x V (chaos), calculated using BLOSUM62-based TCRdist between CDR3 peptides within each V-J. Welch's t-statistics and random forest reduced 514 V-J features to some 14, which were used in a naive Bayes classifier (R e1071). In TCRdb, the public reads were trimmed at Q25 with fastp and aligned with MiXCR, with productive beta chains retained. A single entry per CDR3 protein holds the most common genes and DNA from its merged rows. The V and J calls were not made by the authors but by TCRdb's processing. The table for this sample lists about 400,000 distinct CDR3 sequences; around an eighth of them were counted only once. Around 30% of the sample lies in the top ten.

Beyond this particular receptor, the publication reports: A model built on a 13 V-J signature distinguished ophthalmopathy from stable hyperthyroidism, reaching 85% to 90% sensitivity and around 81% specificity in cross-validation and 80%/75% in testing. In validation, the model predicted progression to ophthalmopathy a median of approximately 6.3 months before onset, with 70% to 71% sensitivity and about 75% specificity. Blood samples also contained most of the expanded thyroid clonotypes (frequency above 0.001), which suggests that blood repertoires may reflect thyroid immune responses. No statistical method was used to fix the sample size in advance, and group allocation was not hidden from the investigators.

This clonotype was obtained from a man between 45 and 60 years old with Graves' ophthalmopathy. Sequenced: blood. In this chain, TRBV7-9 is recombined with TRBJ2-7, with 7 bases aligning to TRBD2. The nucleotides are TGTGCCAGCAGCTTATTGAGCGGGATTGGTGACGAGCAGTACTTC. Its translation is CASSLLSGIGDEQYF.